This TCR beta chain was retrieved from a study of blood T cell repertoires in COVID-19. The overall study: T cells, B-cell-depleted T cells, or PBMCs supplied cDNA or gDNA.

V was pared by 2 bases and J by 1 base, with 8 bases between. From germline, CDR1 is LGHNT and CDR2 FRNRAP. This CDR3 is built from 14 residues. Authors' analysis steps: Nucleated cell number was recorded as an estimate derived from reference gene primer amplification. TCRdb's table, derived via immunoSEQ multiplex PCR, lists solely in-frame clones and lacks some. From that table come the V and J calls and clone size; the DNA was used to work out D and trimming. The sample shows some 160,000 clones, about 82% of them seen only once. The sequence was collected from a man between 65 and 79 years old with active or convalescent COVID-19. The chain carries TRBV12-5 and TRBJ1-1, with D perhaps matching TRBD1 (5 bases). The sequencing input was peripheral blood. As DNA, the CDR3 is TGTGCTAGTGGTTTGAACACAGGGAACACTGAAGCTTTCTTT. It yields the protein CASGLNTGNTEAFF.